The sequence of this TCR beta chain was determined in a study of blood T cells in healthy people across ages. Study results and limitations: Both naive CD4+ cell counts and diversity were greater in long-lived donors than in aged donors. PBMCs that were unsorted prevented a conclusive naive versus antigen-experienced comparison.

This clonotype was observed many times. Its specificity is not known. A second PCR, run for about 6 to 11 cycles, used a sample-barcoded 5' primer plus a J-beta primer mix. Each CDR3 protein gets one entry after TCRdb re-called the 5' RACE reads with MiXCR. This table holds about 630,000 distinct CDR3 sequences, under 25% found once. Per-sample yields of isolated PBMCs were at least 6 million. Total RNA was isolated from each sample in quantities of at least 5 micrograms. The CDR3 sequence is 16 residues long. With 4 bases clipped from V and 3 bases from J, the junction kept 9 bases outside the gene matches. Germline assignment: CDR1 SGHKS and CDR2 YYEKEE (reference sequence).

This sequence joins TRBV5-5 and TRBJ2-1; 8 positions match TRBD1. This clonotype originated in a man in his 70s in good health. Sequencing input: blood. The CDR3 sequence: CASSVGQGTSYNEQFF. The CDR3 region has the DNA TGTGCCAGCAGCGTCGGACAGGGAACTAGCTACAATGAGCAGTTCTTC. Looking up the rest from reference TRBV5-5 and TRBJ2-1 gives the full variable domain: DAGVTQSPTHLIKTRGQQVTLRCSPISGHKSVSWYQQVLGQGPQFIFQYYEKEERGRGNFPDRFSARQFPNYSSELNVNALLLGDSALYLCASSVGQGTSYNEQFFGPGTRLTVL.